The clone carrying this T cell receptor beta chain has just a few counts. MiXCR, applied by TCRdb to the 5' RACE reads, yields one record per CDR3 protein. The table shows about 500,000 distinct CDR3 sequences, with roughly 22% occurring only once. The sample comes from a study of T-cell memory formation after mild COVID-19. Trimming took 5 bases from V and 5 from J; bases not matched to a gene: 4. The CDR3 length is 13 residues. CDR1 and CDR2 (germline): MNHEY, SMNVEV (reference sequence). V is TRBV27 and J is TRBJ2-7; 9 nucleotides align to TRBD1. Sequencing input: PBMCs or a T cell subset sorted from them (not recorded which). The clonotype was recovered from an adult woman who had mild COVID-19 (a few samples of this study predate the infection). Cell type and time point are not known. As DNA, the CDR3 is TGTGCCAGCAGTGGGACAGGGTTCCACGAGCAGTACTTC. Translated, it gives CASSGTGFHEQYF.